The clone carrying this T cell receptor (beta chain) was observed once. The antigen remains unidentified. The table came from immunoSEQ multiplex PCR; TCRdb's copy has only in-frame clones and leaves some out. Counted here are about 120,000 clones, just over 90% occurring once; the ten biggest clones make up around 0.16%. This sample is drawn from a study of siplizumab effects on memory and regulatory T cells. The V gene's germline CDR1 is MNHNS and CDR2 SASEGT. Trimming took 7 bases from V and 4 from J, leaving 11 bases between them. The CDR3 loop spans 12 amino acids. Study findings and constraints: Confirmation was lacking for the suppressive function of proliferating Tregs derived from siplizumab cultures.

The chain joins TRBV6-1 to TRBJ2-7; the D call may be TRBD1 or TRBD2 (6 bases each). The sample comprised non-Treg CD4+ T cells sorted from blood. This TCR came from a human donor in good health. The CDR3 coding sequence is TGTGCCAGCATTTGGGGGGCTTACGAGCAGTACTTC. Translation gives CASIWGAYEQYF.